The present T cell receptor beta chain was sequenced within a study of identical twins. General study results and limits: Models came in too low on out-of-frame TCR alpha sharing in monozygotic twins. There were fewer insertions in abundant cord blood beta clonotypes, but memory repertoires showed no such pattern.

A universal primer site was created by template switching, with the cDNA bearing unique molecular identifiers. Via MiXCR, TCRdb re-called the 5' RACE reads, giving one row per CDR3 protein. Of roughly 230,000 distinct CDR3 sequences detected, around 8.3% appear once; the ten largest clones hold roughly 3.1%. In the case of this clonotype: Its specificity is not known.

Germline CDR1 SQVTM, CDR2 ANQGSEA. The CDR3 sequence is 17 residues long. The germline V and J ends were trimmed by 0 bases and 0 bases, with 18 bases remaining between them. This sample also belongs to another study, concerning yellow fever vaccine responses in identical twins. That source notes: Convergence reportedly seemed to mark part of the twins' vaccine T cell response, with personalization marking the rest.

The sequence was obtained from a woman between 18 and 29 years old in good health. The V and J genes are TRBV29-1 and TRBJ2-7, with D hard to call. The source material was CD8+ T cells sorted from blood. CDR3 amino acids: CSVEDEESSTSSYEQYF. In nucleotides, the CDR3 is TGCAGCGTTGAAGATGAGGAAAGTAGCACCAGCTCCTACGAGCAGTACTTC.